This T cell receptor beta chain was profiled in a study of blood T cell repertoires in COVID-19. Background on the study: Some COVID-19 samples were acute and others convalescent; all came from the United States, Italy and Spain.

Per the authors' pipeline: Reference gene primer amplification in the assay estimated nucleated cell counts. The data were produced by immunoSEQ multiplex PCR, yet TCRdb's version contains in-frame clones alone and is incomplete. The V and J calls and clone size come from that table; D and trimming were worked out from the DNA. The data contain hundreds of thousands of clones, approximately 85% of them singletons. Seattle's enrolled individuals joined amid active infection and were then monitored longitudinally. V dropped 1 base and J dropped 0 bases, with 7 bases sitting between them. Per the germline V gene, CDR1 is LGHDT and CDR2 is YNNKEL (reference sequence). This CDR3 has 15 amino acids.

The chain links TRBV3-1 (or the pseudogene TRBV3-2) to TRBJ1-5; D gene ambiguous. Sequences were obtained from peripheral blood. This receptor was taken from a man between 45 and 60 years old with COVID-19, enrolled during active disease. This CDR3 is CASSQVPGSNQPQHF. The CDR3 coding sequence is TGTGCCAGCAGCCAAGTTCCGGGTAGCAATCAGCCCCAGCATTTT.